This TCR beta chain was sequenced during a study of graft-versus-host responses after intestinal transplantation. Regarding this clone: Its specificity is unknown.

The method was immunoSEQ multiplex PCR; TCRdb's version includes in-frame clones alone and lacks a portion of them. This repertoire shows under 90,000 clones, around 89% found once; its top ten account for 3.5% to 5%. This sample comprised unstimulated CD8+ T cells sorted from spleen or lymph node cells, obtained before transplant. The clonotype comes from a human donor who was the organ donor for an intestinal transplant.

The CDR3 loop is CSVEGPSGGQYF. The CDR3 region has the DNA TGCAGCGTTGAAGGACCTAGCGGGGGGCAGTATTTT. V and J are TRBV29-1 and TRBJ2-3, with TRBD2 matching over 10 bases. The CDR3 spans 12 residues. The ends lost 1 base at V and 11 bases at J; junction bases unmatched: 3. Germline V gene lookup returns CDR1 SQVTM and CDR2 ANQGSEA.